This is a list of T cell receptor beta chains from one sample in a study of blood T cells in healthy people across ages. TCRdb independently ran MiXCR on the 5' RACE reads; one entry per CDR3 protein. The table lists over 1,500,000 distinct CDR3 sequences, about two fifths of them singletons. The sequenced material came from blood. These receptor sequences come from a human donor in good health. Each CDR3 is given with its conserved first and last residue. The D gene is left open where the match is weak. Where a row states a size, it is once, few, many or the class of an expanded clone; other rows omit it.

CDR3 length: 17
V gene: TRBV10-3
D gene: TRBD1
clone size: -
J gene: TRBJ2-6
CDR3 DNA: TGTGCCATCAGCGCCGGGGACAGGGGGTCTGGGGCCAACGTCCTGACTTTC
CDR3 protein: CAISAGDRGSGANVLTF

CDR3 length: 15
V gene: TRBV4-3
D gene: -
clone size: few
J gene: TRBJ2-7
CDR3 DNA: TGCGCCAGCAGCCAAGAAGGCTTTTCGACCTACGAGCAGTACTTC
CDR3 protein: CASSQEGFSTYEQYF

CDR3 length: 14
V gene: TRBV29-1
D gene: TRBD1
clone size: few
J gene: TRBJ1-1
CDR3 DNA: TGCAGCGTTGCCCTCAGACAGGGGGACACTGAAGCTTTCTTT
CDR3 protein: CSVALRQGDTEAFF

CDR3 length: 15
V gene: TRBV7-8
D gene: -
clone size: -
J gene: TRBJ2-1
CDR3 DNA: TGTGCCAGCACTTTTCCGGGACTGACCTACAATGAGCAGTTCTTC
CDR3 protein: CASTFPGLTYNEQFF

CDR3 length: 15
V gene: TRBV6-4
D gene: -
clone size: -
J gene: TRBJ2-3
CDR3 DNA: TGTGCCAGCAGTGACACGGGGGCTAGCACAGATACGCAGTATTTT
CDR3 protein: CASSDTGASTDTQYF

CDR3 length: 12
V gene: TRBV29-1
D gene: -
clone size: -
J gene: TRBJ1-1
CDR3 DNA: TGCAGCGTTGGTCTTATGAACACTGAAGCTTTCTTT
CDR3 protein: CSVGLMNTEAFF

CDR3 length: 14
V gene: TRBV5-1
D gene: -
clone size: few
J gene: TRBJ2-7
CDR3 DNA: TGCGCCAGCAGCGCGACCGGGGCCGACTACGAGCAGTACTTC
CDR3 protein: CASSATGADYEQYF

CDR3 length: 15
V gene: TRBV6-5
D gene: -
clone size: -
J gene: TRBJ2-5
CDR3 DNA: TGTGCCAGCAGTTCTCCCCGGCGGGGGCGAGAGACCCAGTACTTC
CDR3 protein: CASSSPRRGRETQYF

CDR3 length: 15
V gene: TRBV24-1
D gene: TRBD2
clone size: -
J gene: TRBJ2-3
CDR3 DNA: TGTGCCACCAGTGATTCAAGCGGGAGATACGATACGCAGTATTTT
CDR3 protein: CATSDSSGRYDTQYF

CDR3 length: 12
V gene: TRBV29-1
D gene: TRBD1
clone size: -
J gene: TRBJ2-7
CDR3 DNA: TGCGGCGCTCGGACAGGGGGACACGAGCAGTACTTC
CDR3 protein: CGARTGGHEQYF

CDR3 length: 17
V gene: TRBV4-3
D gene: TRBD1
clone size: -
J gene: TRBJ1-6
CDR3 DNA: TGCGCCAGCAGCCAGCAGGGGGCTAGCTCCTATAATTCACCCCTCCACTTT
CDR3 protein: CASSQQGASSYNSPLHF

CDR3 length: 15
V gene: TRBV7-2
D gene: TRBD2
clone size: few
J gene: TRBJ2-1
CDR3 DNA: TGTGCCAGCAGCTTCACCGGACTAGCGGGGGTTACTATGTTCTTC
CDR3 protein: CASSFTGLAGVTMFF

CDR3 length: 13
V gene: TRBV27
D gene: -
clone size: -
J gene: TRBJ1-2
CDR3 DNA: TGTGCCAGCAGTTTGCGGATGGAGGACGGCTACACCTTC
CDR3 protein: CASSLRMEDGYTF

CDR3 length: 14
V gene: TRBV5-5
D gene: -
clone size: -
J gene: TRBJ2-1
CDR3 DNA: TGTGCCAGCAGCTTGGTAGACGGCCACAATGAGCAGTTCTTC
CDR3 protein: CASSLVDGHNEQFF

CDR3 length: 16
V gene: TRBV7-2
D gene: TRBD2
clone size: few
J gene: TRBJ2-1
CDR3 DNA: TGTGCCAGCAACCTCGTGGCTAGCGGGGGTTACAATGAGCAGTTCTTC
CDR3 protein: CASNLVASGGYNEQFF

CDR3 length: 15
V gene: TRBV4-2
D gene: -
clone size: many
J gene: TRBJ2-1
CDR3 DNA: TGTGCCAGCAGCCAAGATGGCGCGGCCTACAATGAGCAGTTCTTC
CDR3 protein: CASSQDGAAYNEQFF

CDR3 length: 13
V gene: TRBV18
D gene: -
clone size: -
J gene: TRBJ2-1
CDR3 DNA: TGTGCCAGCTCACCCGAGCCGGGGGACGAGCAGTTCTTC
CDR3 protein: CASSPEPGDEQFF

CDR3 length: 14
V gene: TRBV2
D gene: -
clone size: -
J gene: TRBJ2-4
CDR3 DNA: TGTGCCAGCCAATTTAGAGGAGCCAAAAACATTCAGTACTTC
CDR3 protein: CASQFRGAKNIQYF

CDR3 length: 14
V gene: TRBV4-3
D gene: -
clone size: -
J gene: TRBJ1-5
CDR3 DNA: TGCGCCAGCAGCCAAGATCGTTGGTCTCAGCCCCAGCATTTT
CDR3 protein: CASSQDRWSQPQHF

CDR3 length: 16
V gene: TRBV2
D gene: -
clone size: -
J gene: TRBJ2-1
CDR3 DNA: TGTGCCAGCAGAGGTTTAACAGTAAGCTCCTACAATGAGCAGTTCTTC
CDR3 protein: CASRGLTVSSYNEQFF

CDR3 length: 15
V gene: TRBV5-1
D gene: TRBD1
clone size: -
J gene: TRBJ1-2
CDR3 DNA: TGCGCCAGCAGCTTCGAGGCAGGGGGCGCGGGAGGCTACACCTTC
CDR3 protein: CASSFEAGGAGGYTF

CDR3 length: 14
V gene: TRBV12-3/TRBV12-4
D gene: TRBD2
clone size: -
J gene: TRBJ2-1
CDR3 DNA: TGTGCCAGCACCTCTGGCGGGAGATACAATGAGCAGTTCTTC
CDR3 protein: CASTSGGRYNEQFF

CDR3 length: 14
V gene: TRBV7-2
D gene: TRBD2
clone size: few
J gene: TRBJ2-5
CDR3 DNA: TGTGCCAGCAGCCATAGCGGGGGGGCGAAGACCCAGTACTTC
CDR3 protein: CASSHSGGAKTQYF

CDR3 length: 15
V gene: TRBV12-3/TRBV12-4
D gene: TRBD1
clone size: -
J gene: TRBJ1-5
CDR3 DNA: TGTGCCAGCAGTTATGACAGGGGCGCTTATCAGCCCCAGCATTTT
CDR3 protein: CASSYDRGAYQPQHF

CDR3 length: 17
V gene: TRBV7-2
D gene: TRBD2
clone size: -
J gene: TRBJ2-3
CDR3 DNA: TGTGCCAGCAGCACCCGATTAGCGGGGGGATTCACAGATACGCAGTATTTT
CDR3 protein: CASSTRLAGGFTDTQYF

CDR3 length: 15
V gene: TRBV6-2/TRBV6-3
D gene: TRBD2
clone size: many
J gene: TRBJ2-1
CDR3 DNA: TGTGCCAGCAGTTTGGCGGGAGAGCCTTACAATGAGCAGTTCTTC
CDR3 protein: CASSLAGEPYNEQFF

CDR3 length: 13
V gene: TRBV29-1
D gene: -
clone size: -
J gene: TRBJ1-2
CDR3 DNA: TGCAGCGCAGCAGGGTGGGACGACTATGGCTACACCTTC
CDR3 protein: CSAAGWDDYGYTF